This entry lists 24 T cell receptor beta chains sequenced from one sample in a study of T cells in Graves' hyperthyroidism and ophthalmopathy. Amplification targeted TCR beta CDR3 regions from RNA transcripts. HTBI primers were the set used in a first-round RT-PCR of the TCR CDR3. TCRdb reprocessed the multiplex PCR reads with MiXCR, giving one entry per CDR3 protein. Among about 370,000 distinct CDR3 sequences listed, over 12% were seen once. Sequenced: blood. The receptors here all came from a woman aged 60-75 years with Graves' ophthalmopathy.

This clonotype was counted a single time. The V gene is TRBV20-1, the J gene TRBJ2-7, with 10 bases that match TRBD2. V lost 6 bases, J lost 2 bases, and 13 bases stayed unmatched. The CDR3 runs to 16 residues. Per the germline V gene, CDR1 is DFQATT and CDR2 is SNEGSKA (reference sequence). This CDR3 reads CSAPGSGRANPYEQYF. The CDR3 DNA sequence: TGCAGTGCCCCTGGGAGCGGGAGGGCCAATCCCTACGAGCAGTACTTC.

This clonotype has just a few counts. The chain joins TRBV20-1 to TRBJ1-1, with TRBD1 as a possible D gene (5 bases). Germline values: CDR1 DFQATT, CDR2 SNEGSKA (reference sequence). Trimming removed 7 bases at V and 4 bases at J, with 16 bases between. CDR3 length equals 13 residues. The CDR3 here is CSGAPPGRTEAFF. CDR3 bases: TGCAGTGGGGCGCCCCCAGGGCGCACTGAAGCTTTCTTT.

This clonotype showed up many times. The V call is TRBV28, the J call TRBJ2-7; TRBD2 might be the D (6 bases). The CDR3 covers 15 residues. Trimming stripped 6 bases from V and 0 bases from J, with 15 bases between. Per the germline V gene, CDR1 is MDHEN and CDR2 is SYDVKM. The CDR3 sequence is CASRVGTGSSYEQYF. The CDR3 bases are TGTGCCAGCAGAGTCGGGACTGGGAGCTCCTACGAGCAGTACTTC.

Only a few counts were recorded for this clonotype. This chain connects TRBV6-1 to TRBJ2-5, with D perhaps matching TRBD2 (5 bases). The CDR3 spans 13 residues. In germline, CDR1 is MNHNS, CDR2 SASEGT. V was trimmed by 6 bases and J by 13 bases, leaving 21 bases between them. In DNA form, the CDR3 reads TGTGCCAGCAGCGTAAATATGTGGGCAGAGGGGTACTTC. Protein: CASSVNMWAEGYF.

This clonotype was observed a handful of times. In DNA form, the CDR3 reads TGTGCCACCAGCCCATTTGGGACAGGGGTCGGGACCCAGTACTTC. Encoded protein: CATSPFGTGVGTQYF. The chain uses TRBV15 and TRBJ2-5; 10 bases map to TRBD1. Unmatched junction bases numbered 10, after V lost 5 bases and J lost 7 bases. Germline CDR1 and CDR2: LNHNV and YYDKDF (reference sequence). This CDR3 spans 15 amino acids.

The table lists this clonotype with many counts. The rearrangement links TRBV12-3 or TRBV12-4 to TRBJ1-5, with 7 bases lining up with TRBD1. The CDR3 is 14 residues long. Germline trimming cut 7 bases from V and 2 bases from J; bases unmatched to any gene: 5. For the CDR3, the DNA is TGTGCCAGCACCATGGGACAGCGCAATCAGCCCCAGCATTTT. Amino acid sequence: CASTMGQRNQPQHF.

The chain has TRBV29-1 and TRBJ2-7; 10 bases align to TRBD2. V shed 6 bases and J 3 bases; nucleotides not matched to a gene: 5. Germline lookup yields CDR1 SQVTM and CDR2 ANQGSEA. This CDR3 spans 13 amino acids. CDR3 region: CSVARTSGYEQYF. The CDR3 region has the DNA TGCAGCGTAGCCCGGACTAGCGGCTACGAGCAGTACTTC.

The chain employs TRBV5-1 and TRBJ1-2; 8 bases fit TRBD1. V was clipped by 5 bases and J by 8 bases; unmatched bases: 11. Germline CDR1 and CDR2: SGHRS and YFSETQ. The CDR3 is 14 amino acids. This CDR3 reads CASRPPGGANGYTF. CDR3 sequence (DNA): TGCGCCAGCAGACCCCCAGGGGGCGCAAACGGCTACACCTTC.

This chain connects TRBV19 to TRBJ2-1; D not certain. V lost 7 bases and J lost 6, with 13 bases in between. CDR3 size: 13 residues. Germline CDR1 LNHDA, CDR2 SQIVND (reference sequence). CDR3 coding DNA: TGTGCCAGTATAAATGGACCCCGCAATGAGCAGTTCTTC. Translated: CASINGPRNEQFF.

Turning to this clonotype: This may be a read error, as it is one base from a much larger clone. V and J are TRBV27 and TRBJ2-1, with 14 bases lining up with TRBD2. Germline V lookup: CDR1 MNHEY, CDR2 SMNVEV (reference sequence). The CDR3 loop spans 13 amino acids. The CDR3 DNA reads TGTGCCAGCTGGACTAGCGGGGGGAATGGGCAGTTCTTC. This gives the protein CASWTSGGNGQFF.

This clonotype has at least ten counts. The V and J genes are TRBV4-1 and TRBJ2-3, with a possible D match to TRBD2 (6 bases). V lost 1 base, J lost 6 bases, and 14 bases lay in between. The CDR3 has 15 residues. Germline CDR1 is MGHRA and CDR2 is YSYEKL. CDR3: CASSQAVTREDTQYF. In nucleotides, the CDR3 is TGCGCCAGCAGCCAAGCAGTGACTAGAGAGGATACGCAGTATTTT.

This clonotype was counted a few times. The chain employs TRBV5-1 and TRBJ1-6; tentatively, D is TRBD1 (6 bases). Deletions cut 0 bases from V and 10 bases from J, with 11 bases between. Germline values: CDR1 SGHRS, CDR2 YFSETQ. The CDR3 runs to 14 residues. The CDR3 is CASSLEGGGSPLHF. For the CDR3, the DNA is TGCGCCAGCAGCTTGGAAGGGGGAGGCTCACCCCTCCACTTT.

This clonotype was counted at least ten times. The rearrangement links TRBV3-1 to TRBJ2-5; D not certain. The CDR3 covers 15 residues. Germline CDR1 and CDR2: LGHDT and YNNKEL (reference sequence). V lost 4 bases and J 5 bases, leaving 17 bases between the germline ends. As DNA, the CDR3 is TGTGCCAGCAGCCCTTATTTCTGGGTGGGGGAGACCCAGTACTTC. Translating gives CASSPYFWVGETQYF.

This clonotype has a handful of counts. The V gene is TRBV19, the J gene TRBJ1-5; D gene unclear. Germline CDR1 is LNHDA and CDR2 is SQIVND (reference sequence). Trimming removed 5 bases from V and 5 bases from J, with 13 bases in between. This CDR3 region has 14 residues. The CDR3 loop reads CASSDSNGDQPQHF. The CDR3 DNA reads TGTGCCAGTAGTGATTCAAACGGGGATCAGCCCCAGCATTTT.

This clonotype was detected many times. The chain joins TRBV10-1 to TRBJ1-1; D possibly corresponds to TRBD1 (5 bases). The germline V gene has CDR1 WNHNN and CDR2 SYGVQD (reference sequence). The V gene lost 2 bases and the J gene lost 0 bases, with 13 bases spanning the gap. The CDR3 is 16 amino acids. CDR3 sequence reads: CASSESPGRMNTEAFF. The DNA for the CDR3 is TGCGCCAGCAGTGAGAGCCCGGGGCGCATGAACACTGAAGCTTTCTTT.

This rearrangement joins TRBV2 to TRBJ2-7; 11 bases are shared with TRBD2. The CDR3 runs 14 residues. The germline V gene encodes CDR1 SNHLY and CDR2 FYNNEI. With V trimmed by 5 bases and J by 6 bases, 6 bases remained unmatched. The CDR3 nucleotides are TGTGCCAGCAGTAGGGGTAGCGGGAGGGCCGAGCAGTACTTC. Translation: CASSRGSGRAEQYF.

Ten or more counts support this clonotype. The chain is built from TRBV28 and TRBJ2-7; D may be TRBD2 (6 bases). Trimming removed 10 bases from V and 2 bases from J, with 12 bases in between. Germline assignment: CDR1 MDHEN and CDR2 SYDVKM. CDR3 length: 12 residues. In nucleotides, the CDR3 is TGTGCCACGGACGGGAGAGCCTACGAGCAGTACTTC. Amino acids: CATDGRAYEQYF.

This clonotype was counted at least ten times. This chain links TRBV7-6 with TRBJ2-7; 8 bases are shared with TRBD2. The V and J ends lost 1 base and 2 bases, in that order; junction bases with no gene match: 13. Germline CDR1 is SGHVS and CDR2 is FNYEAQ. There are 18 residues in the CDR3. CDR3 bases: TGTGCCAGCAGCTTAGAGGACGCGAGACTAGCGCGACCCTACGAGCAGTACTTC. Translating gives CASSLEDARLARPYEQYF.

The CDR3 is CASSAYSGTGTDTQYF. DNA of the CDR3: TGTGCCAGCAGCGCGTATAGCGGAACGGGCACAGATACGCAGTATTTT. This chain links TRBV9 with TRBJ2-3; D may be TRBD2 (6 bases). Trimming pared 3 bases from V and 1 base from J, leaving 15 bases between. Per germline, CDR1 SGDLS and CDR2 YYNGEE. The CDR3 extends over 16 amino acids.

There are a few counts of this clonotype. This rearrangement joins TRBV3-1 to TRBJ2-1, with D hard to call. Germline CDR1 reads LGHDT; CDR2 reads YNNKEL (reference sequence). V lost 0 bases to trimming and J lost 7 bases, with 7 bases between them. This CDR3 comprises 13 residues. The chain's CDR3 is CASSQDWPNEQFF. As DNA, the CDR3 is TGTGCCAGCAGCCAAGATTGGCCAAATGAGCAGTTCTTC.

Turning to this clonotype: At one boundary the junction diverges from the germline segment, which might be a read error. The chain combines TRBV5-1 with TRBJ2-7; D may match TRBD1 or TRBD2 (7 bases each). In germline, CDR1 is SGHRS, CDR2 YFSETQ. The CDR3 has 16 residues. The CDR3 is CASSLGGGAGGYEQYF. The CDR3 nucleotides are TGTGCCAGCAGCTTAGGGGGGGGGGCAGGGGGGTACGAGCAGTACTTC. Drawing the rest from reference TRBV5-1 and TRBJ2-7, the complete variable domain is KAGVTQTPRYLIKTRGQQVTLSCSPISGHRSVSWYQQTPGQGLQFLFEYFSETQRNKGNFPGRFSGRQFSNSRSEMNVSTLELGDSALYLCASSLGGGAGGYEQYFGPGTRLTVT.

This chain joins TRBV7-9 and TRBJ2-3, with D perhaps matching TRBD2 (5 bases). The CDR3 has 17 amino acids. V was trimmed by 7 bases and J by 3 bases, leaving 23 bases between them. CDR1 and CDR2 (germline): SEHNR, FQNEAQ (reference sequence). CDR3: CASTVLRAALGTDTQYF. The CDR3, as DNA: TGTGCCAGCACCGTCTTACGAGCGGCCCTGGGGACAGATACGCAGTATTTT.

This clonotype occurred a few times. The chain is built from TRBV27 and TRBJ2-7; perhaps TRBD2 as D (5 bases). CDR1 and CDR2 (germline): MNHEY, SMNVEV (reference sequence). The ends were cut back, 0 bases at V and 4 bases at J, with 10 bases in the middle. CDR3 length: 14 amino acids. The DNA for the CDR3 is TGTGCCAGCAGTTTATCACGGACTCCTTACGAGCAGTACTTC. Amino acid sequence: CASSLSRTPYEQYF.

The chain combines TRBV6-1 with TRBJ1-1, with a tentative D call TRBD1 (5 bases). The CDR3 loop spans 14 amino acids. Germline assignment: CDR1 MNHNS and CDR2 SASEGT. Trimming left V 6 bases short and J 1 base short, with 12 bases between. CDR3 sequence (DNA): TGTGCCAGCAGCCAGGGACGGGCGAACACTGAAGCTTTCTTT. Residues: CASSQGRANTEAFF.